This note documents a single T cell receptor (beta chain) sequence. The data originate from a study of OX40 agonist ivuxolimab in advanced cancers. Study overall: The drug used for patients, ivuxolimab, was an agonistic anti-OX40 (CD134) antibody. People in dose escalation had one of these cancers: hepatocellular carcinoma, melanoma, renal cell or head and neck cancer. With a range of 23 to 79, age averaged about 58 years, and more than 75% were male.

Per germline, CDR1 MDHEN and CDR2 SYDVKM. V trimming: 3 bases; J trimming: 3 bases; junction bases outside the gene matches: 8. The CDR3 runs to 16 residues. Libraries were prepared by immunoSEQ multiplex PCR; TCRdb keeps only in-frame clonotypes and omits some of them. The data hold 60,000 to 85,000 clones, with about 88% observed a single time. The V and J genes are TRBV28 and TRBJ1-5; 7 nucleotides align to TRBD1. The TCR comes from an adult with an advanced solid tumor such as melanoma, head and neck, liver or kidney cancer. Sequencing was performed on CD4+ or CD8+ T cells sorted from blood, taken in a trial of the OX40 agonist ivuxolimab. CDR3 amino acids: CASSFFDRVINQPQHF. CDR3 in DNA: TGTGCCAGCAGTTTTTTCGACAGGGTTATCAATCAGCCCCAGCATTTT. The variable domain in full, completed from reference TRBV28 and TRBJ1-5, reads DVKVTQSSRYLVKRTGEKVFLECVQDMDHENMFWYRQDPGLGLRLIYFSYDVKMKEKGDIPEGYSVSREKKERFSLILESASTNQTSMYLCASSFFDRVINQPQHFGDGTRLSIL.